Below, 31 T cell receptor beta chains from the same sample are listed, as sequenced in a study of blood T cells in healthy people across ages. A second PCR, run for about 6 to 12 cycles, used a sample-barcoded 5' primer plus a J-beta primer mix. TCRdb used MiXCR to reprocess the 5' RACE reads, holding one entry per CDR3 protein. The table lists around 970,000 distinct CDR3 sequences, around 54% of them singletons. Material for sequencing was blood. These receptors originate from a woman in her sixties in good health.

The V and J genes are TRBV20-1 and TRBJ2-3; TRBD2 matches 7 bases. Germline CDR1 and CDR2: DFQATT and SNEGSKA (reference sequence). This CDR3 region has 15 residues. J gave up 6 bases and V 5 bases, and 14 bases lay outside the gene matches. The CDR3 reads CSAYRGTTHVDTQYF. As DNA, the CDR3 is TGCAGTGCTTACCGGGGGACTACCCATGTGGATACGCAGTATTTT.

The chain carries TRBV14 and TRBJ2-5, with D unclear. V was cut by 4 bases and J by 7 bases, with 28 bases left in between. Germline V CDR1 and CDR2: SGHDN, FVKESK. The CDR3 covers 18 residues. For the CDR3, the DNA is TGTGCCAGCAGCCTTTGGAAATTGGGCACCGCGCTTCTGGGGACCCAGTACTTC. Its translation: CASSLWKLGTALLGTQYF.

V gene TRBV28 combines with J gene TRBJ1-6; D gene ambiguous. The CDR3 is made up of 15 amino acids. Germline V CDR1 and CDR2: MDHEN, SYDVKM. Trimming left V 6 bases short and J 0 bases short, with 9 bases between. The CDR3 is CASRLPGSYNSPLHF. Here the CDR3 DNA reads TGTGCCAGCAGACTTCCGGGCTCCTATAATTCACCCCTCCACTTT.

The V gene is TRBV28, the J gene TRBJ2-3, with a weak D call TRBD1 (5 bases). V lost 7 bases, J lost 4 bases, and 15 bases lay in between. CDR1 and CDR2 from the germline V gene are MDHEN and SYDVKM. This CDR3 has 14 amino acids. The CDR3 bases are TGTGCCAGCAACAGGTATTTTGGGCCAGATACGCAGTATTTT. It codes for CASNRYFGPDTQYF.

The DNA for the CDR3 is TGCAGTGCTAGCCATCCGACAGTTAGCAATGAGCAGTACTTC. Its translation: CSASHPTVSNEQYF. The rearrangement joins TRBV20-1 to TRBJ2-5, with D maybe TRBD1 (5 bases). V gave up 3 bases and J gave up 11 bases, with 22 bases separating them. This CDR3 has 14 residues. Germline-derived CDR1 and CDR2 are DFQATT and SNEGSKA (reference sequence).

In regard to this clonotype: Given a much more abundant clone one base away, this may be a read error. V is TRBV29-1 and J is TRBJ2-4; a weak D match, TRBD2 (6 bases). The V end was cut by 4 bases, the J end by 13 bases, with 20 bases between. The CDR3 has 13 residues. Germline CDR1 SQVTM, CDR2 ANQGSEA. The CDR3 loop is CSVAGLPREVQYF. The CDR3 nucleotides are TGCAGCGTTGCGGGACTCCCCCGAGAGGTGCAGTACTTC.

V usage is TRBV5-1 and J usage is TRBJ2-5, with 11 bases fitting TRBD1. CDR3 size: 15 residues. V gave up 5 bases and J gave up 5 bases; unmatched junction bases: 8. CDR1 and CDR2 from the germline V gene are SGHRS and YFSETQ. CDR3 loop: CASRFGQGAFETQYF. CDR3 nucleotide sequence: TGCGCCAGCAGGTTCGGACAGGGGGCCTTTGAGACCCAGTACTTC.

The chain uses TRBV2 and TRBJ2-7; no definite D call. V lost 4 bases, J lost 0 bases, and 16 bases lay in between. CDR3 length: 16 residues. Germline CDR1 SNHLY, CDR2 FYNNEI. Here the CDR3 reads CASSGQGYSLSYEQYF. The DNA for the CDR3 is TGTGCCAGCAGTGGACAAGGGTACAGCCTCTCCTACGAGCAGTACTTC. Using reference TRBV2 and TRBJ2-7 for the parts outside the CDR3, the full variable domain is EPEVTQTPSHQVTQMGQEVILRCVPISNHLYFYWYRQILGQKVEFLVSFYNNEISEKSEIFDDQFSVERPDGSNFTLKIRSTKLEDSAMYFCASSGQGYSLSYEQYFGPGTRLTVT.

V gene TRBV5-6 combines with J gene TRBJ2-7; possibly TRBD2 for D (5 bases). Matching the DNA end better, TRBJ2-5 makes the J call doubtful. This CDR3 has 15 amino acids. From germline, CDR1 is SGHDT and CDR2 YYEEEE. The CDR3 bases are TGTGCCAGCAGCTCTCAAGGGTTGAGGGAGGAGACCCAGTACTTC. This translates into CASSSQGLREETQYF.

The chain recombines TRBV28 with TRBJ2-1; D not resolved. Germline V CDR1 and CDR2: MDHEN, SYDVKM. CDR3 length: 19 residues. The V end was cut by 8 bases, the J end by 5 bases, with 31 bases between. CDR3 protein: CASVPWALQTQGTNNEQFF. Written as DNA, the CDR3 is TGTGCCAGCGTCCCGTGGGCCCTCCAGACCCAAGGAACGAACAATGAGCAGTTCTTC.

The chain has TRBV2 and TRBJ2-5; 7 positions agree with TRBD2. In germline, CDR1 is SNHLY, CDR2 FYNNEI. J was trimmed by 2 bases and V by 4 bases; bases with no gene match: 10. The CDR3 has 16 residues. The CDR3 coding sequence is TGTGCCAGCAGTGTTTTGGAGGGAGGGCAACAAGAGACCCAGTACTTC. Its protein product is CASSVLEGGQQETQYF. The full variable domain, in which reference TRBV2 and TRBJ2-5 provide the parts outside the CDR3, is EPEVTQTPSHQVTQMGQEVILRCVPISNHLYFYWYRQILGQKVEFLVSFYNNEISEKSEIFDDQFSVERPDGSNFTLKIRSTKLEDSAMYFCASSVLEGGQQETQYFGPGTRLLVL.

The chain carries TRBV20-1 and TRBJ1-2; D not certain. This CDR3 is 13 amino acids long. The V gene lost 0 bases and the J gene lost 4 bases, with 9 bases spanning the gap. Per the germline V gene, CDR1 is DFQATT and CDR2 is SNEGSKA (reference sequence). CDR3 nucleotide sequence: TGCAGTGCTAGAGAAGGGTTCAGCTATGGCTACACCTTC. This sequence encodes CSAREGFSYGYTF.

V gene TRBV6-5 combines with J gene TRBJ2-5; TRBD2 aligns across 7 bases. CDR1 is MNHEY, CDR2 SVGAGI, per germline. This CDR3 comprises 17 residues. With 0 bases clipped from V and 2 bases from J, the junction kept 9 bases outside the gene matches. The CDR3 loop is CASSYSKVPSGQETQYF. CDR3 DNA sequence: TGTGCCAGCAGTTACTCGAAGGTCCCTAGCGGTCAAGAGACCCAGTACTTC.

The chain links TRBV7-7 to TRBJ2-3; 9 positions match TRBD2. V gave up 8 bases and J gave up 4 bases; unmatched junction bases: 10. Germline V CDR1 and CDR2: SSHAT, FNYEAQ (reference sequence). The CDR3 contains 15 residues. CDR3 sequence reads: CASGRSGRRSDTQYF. CDR3 nucleotides: TGTGCCAGCGGCCGTAGCGGGAGACGATCAGATACGCAGTATTTT.

V gene TRBV4-1 combines with J gene TRBJ2-7; the match to TRBD2 covers 13 bases. The DNA end favors TRBJ2-5, so the J call may be wrong. Germline V gene sequence: CDR1 MGHRA, CDR2 YSYEKL. The CDR3 is 17 residues long. The CDR3 loop is CASSQPTSGRSGGTQYF. DNA for the CDR3: TGCGCCAGCAGCCAACCGACTAGCGGGAGGTCCGGGGGGACCCAGTACTTC.

The gene calls are TRBV20-1 and TRBJ2-2; no firm D call. Germline-derived CDR1 and CDR2 are DFQATT and SNEGSKA (reference sequence). This CDR3 is built from 17 residues. The V end lost 0 bases, the J end lost 4 bases, and 18 bases lay between the germline ends. The CDR3 here is CSARDPWAGDSTGELFF. The CDR3 region has the DNA TGCAGTGCTAGAGATCCGTGGGCAGGCGATAGCACCGGGGAGCTGTTTTTT.

This chain links TRBV27 with TRBJ2-7; D is possibly TRBD1 or TRBD2 (5 bases each). V was trimmed by 4 bases and J by 2 bases, leaving 15 bases between them. Germline V gives CDR1 MNHEY, CDR2 SMNVEV (reference sequence). The CDR3 has 15 amino acids. The CDR3 protein is CASSSTTGTTYEQYF. Written as DNA, the CDR3 is TGTGCCAGCAGTTCAACAACCGGGACGACCTACGAGCAGTACTTC.

On this clonotype: The junction departs from the called germline gene at one end, perhaps through a read error. The CDR3 here is CGARLGTGQFEQYF. The CDR3 nucleotides read TGCGGTGCTAGGTTAGGGACAGGGCAATTCGAGCAGTACTTC. This chain connects TRBV20-1 to TRBJ2-7, with TRBD1 matching over 9 bases. CDR3 length: 14 residues. Germline CDR1 is DFQATT and CDR2 is SNEGSKA (reference sequence).

The V gene is TRBV7-9, the J gene TRBJ1-2, with no clear D. Trimming cost V 1 base and J 5 bases, with 8 bases left between them. The CDR3 extends over 13 amino acids. The V gene's germline CDR1 is SEHNR and CDR2 FQNEAQ (reference sequence). The CDR3 coding sequence is TGTGCCAGCAGCTTAGAACAGAAATATGGCTACACCTTC. Amino acids: CASSLEQKYGYTF.

Regarding this clonotype: One end of the junction fails to match germline, which may point to a read error. This chain uses TRBV20-1 with TRBJ1-2; maybe TRBD1 (5 bases). Germline loops: CDR1 DFQATT, CDR2 SNEGSKA (reference sequence). CDR3 size: 15 residues. The CDR3 DNA is TGCTGTGCTAGAGGGTCGGGGCTCAGGGACTATGGCTACACCTTC. The encoded protein is CCARGSGLRDYGYTF.

V usage is TRBV19 and J usage is TRBJ2-7; D gene ambiguous. CDR3 length: 16 amino acids. Germline CDR1 LNHDA, CDR2 SQIVND (reference sequence). Trimming removed 3 bases at V and 7 bases at J, with 22 bases between. In DNA form, the CDR3 reads TGTGCCAGTAGTATCGGTAGCCGTTTGTCCTACAATGAGCAGTACTTC. Translating it yields CASSIGSRLSYNEQYF.

For this clonotype: Compared with germline, one end of the junction differs, possibly owing to a read error. V usage is TRBV3-1 and J usage is TRBJ2-4; D unresolved. The tail of the sequence fits TRBJ2-7 better, so the J call may be wrong. Germline lookup yields CDR1 LGHDT and CDR2 YNNKEL (reference sequence). This CDR3 has 14 amino acids. For the CDR3, the DNA is TGTGCCAGCAACCAAGGGATCGGCCCCCACGAGCAGTACTTC. Translation: CASNQGIGPHEQYF.

This chain uses TRBV15 with TRBJ2-3; D not resolved. Trimming took off 7 bases at V and 0 bases at J, with 8 bases between the two ends. Germline V gene data show CDR1 as LNHNV and CDR2 as YYDKDF (reference sequence). The length of the CDR3 is 13 residues. DNA of the CDR3: TGTGCCACCAACAAACAAAGCACAGATACGCAGTATTTT. Encoded protein: CATNKQSTDTQYF.

As regards this clonotype: A much more abundant neighbour one base away suggests this may be a read error. The gene calls are TRBV12-3 or TRBV12-4 and TRBJ2-7; D is tentatively TRBD1 or TRBD2 (5 bases each). The length of the CDR3 is 14 residues. This chain's CDR3 is CACSFSGDRREQYF. DNA of the CDR3: TGTGCCTGCAGTTTTAGTGGGGACCGGAGGGAGCAGTACTTC.

The CDR3 loop reads CASSFSSGSDTGELFF. The CDR3 DNA sequence: TGTGCCAGCAGCTTTAGTAGCGGGAGTGACACCGGGGAGCTGTTTTTT. J is TRBJ2-2 and V is TRBV7-3, with 9 bases aligning to TRBD2. V was pared by 3 bases and J by 3 bases, with 5 bases of the junction left unmatched. This CDR3 region has 16 residues. Germline values: CDR1 SGHTA, CDR2 FQGTGA.

The rearrangement links TRBV4-1 to TRBJ1-1, with D possibly TRBD1 on 6 matching bases. This CDR3 has 15 amino acids. The germline V gene has CDR1 MGHRA and CDR2 YSYEKL. Deletions cut 1 base from V and 2 bases from J, with 11 bases between. The CDR3 DNA sequence: TGCGCCAGCAGCCAAGTTCTGGACAGCAACACTGAAGCTTTCTTT. This encodes CASSQVLDSNTEAFF.

This clonotype was detected many times. The chain carries TRBV20-1 and TRBJ2-5; D is unclear. From germline, CDR1 is DFQATT and CDR2 SNEGSKA (reference sequence). The V end was cut by 6 bases, the J end by 1 base, with 9 bases between. CDR3 length: 12 amino acids. The DNA for the CDR3 is TGCAGTGCCCGTTGGGGCCAAGAGACCCAGTACTTC. Its protein is CSARWGQETQYF.

As concerns this clonotype: Mismatch with germline at one junction end may stem from a read error. The V and J genes are TRBV10-3 and TRBJ2-6, with D tentatively TRBD1 (5 bases). CDR1 ENHRY and CDR2 SYGVKD come from the germline V gene. The CDR3 length is 18 residues. CDR3 sequence (DNA): TGTGCCATCAGTGAGTCACGAAGAGATAACTCTGGGGCCAGCGTCCTGACTTTC. The encoded protein is CAISESRRDNSGASVLTF.

The chain links TRBV12-3 or TRBV12-4 to TRBJ2-6; perhaps TRBD1 as D (6 bases). This CDR3 spans 15 amino acids. Trimming left V 6 bases short and J 0 bases short, with 9 bases between. Written as DNA, the CDR3 is TGTGCCAGCAGGGACAGCAACTCTGGGGCCAACGTCCTGACTTTC. Residues: CASRDSNSGANVLTF.

The V and J genes are TRBV28 and TRBJ2-3; 9 nucleotides agree with TRBD2. The junction had 10 bases not matched to a gene; V was cut back by 6 bases and J by 6 bases. Germline V lookup: CDR1 MDHEN, CDR2 SYDVKM. This CDR3 region has 15 residues. The CDR3 DNA reads as TGTGCCAGCAGCTCTATTAGCGGGAGTAGGGATACGCAGTATTTT. This sequence encodes CASSSISGSRDTQYF.

This clonotype appeared a few times. The J gene is TRBJ2-7, the V gene TRBV10-3, with TRBD2 matching over 13 bases. The ends lost 8 bases at V and 2 bases at J; junction bases unmatched: 3. This CDR3 is 14 amino acids long. In germline, CDR1 is ENHRY, CDR2 SYGVKD. The DNA of the CDR3 is TGTGCCATCGCCGGGACTAGCGGGACCTACGAGCAGTACTTC. Protein: CAIAGTSGTYEQYF.